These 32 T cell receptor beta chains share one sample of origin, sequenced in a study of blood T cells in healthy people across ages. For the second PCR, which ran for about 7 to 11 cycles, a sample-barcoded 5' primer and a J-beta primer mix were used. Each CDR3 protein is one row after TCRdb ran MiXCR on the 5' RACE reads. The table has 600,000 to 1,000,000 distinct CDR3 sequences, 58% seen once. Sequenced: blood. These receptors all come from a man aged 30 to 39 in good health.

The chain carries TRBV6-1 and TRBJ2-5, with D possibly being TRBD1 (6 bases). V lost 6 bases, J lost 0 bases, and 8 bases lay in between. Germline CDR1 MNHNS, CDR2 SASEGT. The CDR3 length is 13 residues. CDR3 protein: CASRRGYQETQYF. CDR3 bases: TGTGCCAGCAGGAGGGGGTACCAAGAGACCCAGTACTTC.

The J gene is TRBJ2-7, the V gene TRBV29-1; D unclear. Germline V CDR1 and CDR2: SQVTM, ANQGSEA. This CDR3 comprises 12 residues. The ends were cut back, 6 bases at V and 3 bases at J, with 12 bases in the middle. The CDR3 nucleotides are TGCAGCGTCGCCGACGGATACTACGAGCAGTACTTC. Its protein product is CSVADGYYEQYF.

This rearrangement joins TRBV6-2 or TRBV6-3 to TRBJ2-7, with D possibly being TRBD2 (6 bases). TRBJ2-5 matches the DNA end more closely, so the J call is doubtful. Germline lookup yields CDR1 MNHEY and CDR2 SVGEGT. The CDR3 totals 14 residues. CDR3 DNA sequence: TGTGCCAGCAACCCGACGATCGGGGGAGAGACCCAGTACTTC. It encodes CASNPTIGGETQYF.

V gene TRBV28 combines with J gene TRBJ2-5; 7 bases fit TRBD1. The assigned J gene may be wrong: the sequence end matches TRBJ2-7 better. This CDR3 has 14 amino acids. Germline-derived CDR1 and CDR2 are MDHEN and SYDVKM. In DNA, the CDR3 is TGTGCCAGCAGTTTTGAGGGACAGCCCTACGAGCAGTACTTC. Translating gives CASSFEGQPYEQYF.

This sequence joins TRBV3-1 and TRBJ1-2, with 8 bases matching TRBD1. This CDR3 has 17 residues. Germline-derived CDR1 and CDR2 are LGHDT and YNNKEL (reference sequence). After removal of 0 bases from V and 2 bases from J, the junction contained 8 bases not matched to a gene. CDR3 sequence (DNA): TGTGCCAGCAGCCAAGATCCCTGGACAGGGAGGAACTATGGCTACACCTTC. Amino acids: CASSQDPWTGRNYGYTF.

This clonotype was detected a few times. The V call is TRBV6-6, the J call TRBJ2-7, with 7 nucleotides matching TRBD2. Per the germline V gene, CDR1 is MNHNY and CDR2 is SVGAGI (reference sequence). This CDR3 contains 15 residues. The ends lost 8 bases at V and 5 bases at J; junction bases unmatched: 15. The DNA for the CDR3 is TGTGCCAGCCTGGGGCGGGAGACACCCATGGACGAGCAGTACTTC. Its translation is CASLGRETPMDEQYF.

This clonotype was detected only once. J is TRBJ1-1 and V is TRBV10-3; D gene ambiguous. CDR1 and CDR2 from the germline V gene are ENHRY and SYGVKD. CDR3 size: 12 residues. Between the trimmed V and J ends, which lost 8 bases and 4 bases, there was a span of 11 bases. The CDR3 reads CAIGEGATEAFF. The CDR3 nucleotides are TGTGCCATCGGGGAAGGAGCCACTGAAGCTTTCTTT.

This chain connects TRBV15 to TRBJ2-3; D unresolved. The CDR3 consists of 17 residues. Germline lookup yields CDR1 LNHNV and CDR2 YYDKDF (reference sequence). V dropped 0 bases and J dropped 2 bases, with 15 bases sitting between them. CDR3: CATSRDSGASYTDTQYF. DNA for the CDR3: TGTGCCACCAGCAGAGATAGTGGAGCTTCCTACACAGATACGCAGTATTTT. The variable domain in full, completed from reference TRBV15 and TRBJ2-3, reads DAMVIQNPRYQVTQFGKPVTLSCSQTLNHNVMYWYQQKSSQAPKLLFHYYDKDFNNEADTPDNFQSRRPNTSFCFLDIRSPGLGDTAMYLCATSRDSGASYTDTQYFGPGTRLTVL.

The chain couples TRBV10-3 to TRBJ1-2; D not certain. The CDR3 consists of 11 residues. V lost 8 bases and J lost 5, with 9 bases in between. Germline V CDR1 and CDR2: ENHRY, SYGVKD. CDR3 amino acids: CAIGASYGYTF. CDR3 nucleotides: TGTGCCATCGGTGCTTCTTATGGCTACACCTTC.

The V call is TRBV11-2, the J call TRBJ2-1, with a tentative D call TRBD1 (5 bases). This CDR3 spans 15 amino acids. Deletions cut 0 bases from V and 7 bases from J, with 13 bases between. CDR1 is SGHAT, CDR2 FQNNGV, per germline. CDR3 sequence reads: CASSLDPGNLNEQFF. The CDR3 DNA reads TGTGCCAGCAGCTTAGACCCAGGGAATTTGAATGAGCAGTTCTTC.

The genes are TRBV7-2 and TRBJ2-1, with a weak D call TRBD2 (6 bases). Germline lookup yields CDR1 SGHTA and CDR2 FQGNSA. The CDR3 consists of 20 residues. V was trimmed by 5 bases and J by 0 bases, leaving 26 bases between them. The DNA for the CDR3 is TGTGCCAGCAGCCATCCGATCGCGATTGGGACGGGGGACTCCTACAATGAGCAGTTCTTC. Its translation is CASSHPIAIGTGDSYNEQFF.

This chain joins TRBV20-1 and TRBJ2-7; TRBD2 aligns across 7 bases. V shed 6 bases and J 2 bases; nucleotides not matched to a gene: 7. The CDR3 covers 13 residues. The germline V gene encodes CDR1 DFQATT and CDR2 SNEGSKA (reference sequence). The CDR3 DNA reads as TGCAGTGCAACCGGGACTAAGGCCTACGAGCAGTACTTC. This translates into CSATGTKAYEQYF.

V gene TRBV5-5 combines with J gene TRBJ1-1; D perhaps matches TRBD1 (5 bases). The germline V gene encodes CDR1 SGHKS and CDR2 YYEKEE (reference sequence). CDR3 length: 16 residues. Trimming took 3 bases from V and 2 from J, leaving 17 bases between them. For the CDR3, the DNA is TGTGCCAGCAGCTCACGGGGGGGACCGCTTAACACTGAAGCTTTCTTT. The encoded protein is CASSSRGGPLNTEAFF.

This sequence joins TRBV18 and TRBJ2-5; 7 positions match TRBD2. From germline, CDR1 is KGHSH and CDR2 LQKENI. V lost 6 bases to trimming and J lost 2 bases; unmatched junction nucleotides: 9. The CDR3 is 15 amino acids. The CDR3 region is CASSRPTSAQETQYF. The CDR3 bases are TGTGCCAGCTCCCGGCCCACTAGCGCTCAAGAGACCCAGTACTTC.

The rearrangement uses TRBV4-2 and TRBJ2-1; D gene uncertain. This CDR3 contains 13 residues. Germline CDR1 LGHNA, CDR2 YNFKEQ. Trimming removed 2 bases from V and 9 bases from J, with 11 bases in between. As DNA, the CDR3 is TGTGCCAGCAGCCAAAAGGAGTTGGTTGAGCAGTTCTTC. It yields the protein CASSQKELVEQFF.

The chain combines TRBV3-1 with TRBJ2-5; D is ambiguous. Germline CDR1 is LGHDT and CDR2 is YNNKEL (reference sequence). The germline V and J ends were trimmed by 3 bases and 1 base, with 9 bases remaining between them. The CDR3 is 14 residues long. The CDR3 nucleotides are TGTGCCAGCAGCCATCGGAGAACCCAAGAGACCCAGTACTTC. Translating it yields CASSHRRTQETQYF.

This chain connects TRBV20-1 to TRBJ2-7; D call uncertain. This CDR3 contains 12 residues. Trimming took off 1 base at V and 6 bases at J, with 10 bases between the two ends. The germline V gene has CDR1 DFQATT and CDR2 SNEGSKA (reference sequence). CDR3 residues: CSARGIWVEQYF. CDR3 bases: TGCAGTGCTAGAGGAATATGGGTCGAGCAGTACTTC.

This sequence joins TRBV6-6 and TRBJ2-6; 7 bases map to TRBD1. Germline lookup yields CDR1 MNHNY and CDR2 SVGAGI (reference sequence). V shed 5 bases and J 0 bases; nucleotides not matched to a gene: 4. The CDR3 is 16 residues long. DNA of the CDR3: TGTGCCAGCAGTCCACAGGGGTCCTCTGGGGCCAACGTCCTGACTTTC. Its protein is CASSPQGSSGANVLTF.

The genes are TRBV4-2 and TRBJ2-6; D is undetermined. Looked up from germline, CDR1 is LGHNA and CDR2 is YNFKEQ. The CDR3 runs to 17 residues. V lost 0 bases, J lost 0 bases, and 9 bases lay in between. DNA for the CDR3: TGTGCCAGCAGCCAAGATCTTCCCTCCTCTGGGGCCAACGTCCTGACTTTC. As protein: CASSQDLPSSGANVLTF.

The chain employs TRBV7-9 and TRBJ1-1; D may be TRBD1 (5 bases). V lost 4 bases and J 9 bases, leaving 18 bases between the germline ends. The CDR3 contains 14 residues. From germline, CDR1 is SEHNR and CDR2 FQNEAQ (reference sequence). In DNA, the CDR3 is TGTGCCAGCAGCTCGACACCACCCGGGACGAAAGCTTTCTTT. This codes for CASSSTPPGTKAFF.

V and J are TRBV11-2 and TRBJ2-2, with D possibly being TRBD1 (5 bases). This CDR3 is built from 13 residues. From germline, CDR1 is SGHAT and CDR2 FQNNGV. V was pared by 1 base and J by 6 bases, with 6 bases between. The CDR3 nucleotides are TGTGCCAGCAGCTTAGTAGGGGCCGGGGAGCTGTTTTTT. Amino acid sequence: CASSLVGAGELFF.

The DNA of the CDR3 is TGTGCCAGCAGCCAAGATGGGGAGGCTTACAATGAGCAGTTCTTC. Translation: CASSQDGEAYNEQFF. The chain links TRBV3-1 to TRBJ2-1, with D perhaps TRBD2 (6 bases). The CDR3 loop spans 15 amino acids. CDR1 is LGHDT and CDR2 is YNNKEL in the germline V gene (reference sequence). V gave up 0 bases and J gave up 4 bases, with 10 bases separating them.

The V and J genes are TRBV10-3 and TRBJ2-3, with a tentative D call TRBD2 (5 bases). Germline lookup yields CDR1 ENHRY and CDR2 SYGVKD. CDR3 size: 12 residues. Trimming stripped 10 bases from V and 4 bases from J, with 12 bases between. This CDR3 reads CATLENSDTQYF. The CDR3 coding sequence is TGTGCCACACTAGAGAACTCAGATACGCAGTATTTT.

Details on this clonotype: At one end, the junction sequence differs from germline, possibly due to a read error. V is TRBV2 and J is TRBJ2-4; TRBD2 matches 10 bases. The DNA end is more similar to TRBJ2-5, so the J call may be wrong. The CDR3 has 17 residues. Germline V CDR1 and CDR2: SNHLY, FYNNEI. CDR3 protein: CASREGRAGGTGETQYF. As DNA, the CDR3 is TGTGCCAGCAGGGAAGGACGAGCGGGAGGGACAGGAGAGACCCAGTACTTC.

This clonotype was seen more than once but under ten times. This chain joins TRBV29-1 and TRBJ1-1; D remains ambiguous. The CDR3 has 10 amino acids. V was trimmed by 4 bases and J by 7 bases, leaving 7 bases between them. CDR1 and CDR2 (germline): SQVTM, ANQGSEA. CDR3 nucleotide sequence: TGCAGCGTTGCGCTAGATGAAGCTTTCTTT. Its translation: CSVALDEAFF.

In nucleotides, the CDR3 is TGTGCCAGCAGTTTGGGGGGGGCGGTCAGCAATCAGCCCCAGCATTTT. Its translation: CASSLGGAVSNQPQHF. The chain recombines TRBV28 with TRBJ1-5; weak D call: TRBD1 (6 bases). This CDR3 contains 16 residues. Deletions cut 3 bases from V and 1 base from J, with 13 bases between. Germline CDR1 and CDR2: MDHEN and SYDVKM.

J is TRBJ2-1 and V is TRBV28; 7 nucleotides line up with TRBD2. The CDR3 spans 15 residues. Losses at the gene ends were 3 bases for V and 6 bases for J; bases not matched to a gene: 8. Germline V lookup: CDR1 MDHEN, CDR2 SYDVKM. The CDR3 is CASSFFRTRSNEQFF. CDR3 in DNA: TGTGCCAGCAGTTTCTTCAGGACTAGATCCAATGAGCAGTTCTTC.

CDR3 sequence reads: CANRTGSSTDTQYF. As DNA, the CDR3 is TGTGCCAACCGTACTGGCTCTAGCACAGATACGCAGTATTTT. This rearrangement joins TRBV9 to TRBJ2-3; D is unclear. This CDR3 contains 14 residues. V gave up 9 bases and J gave up 0 bases, with 14 bases separating them. Germline lookup yields CDR1 SGDLS and CDR2 YYNGEE.

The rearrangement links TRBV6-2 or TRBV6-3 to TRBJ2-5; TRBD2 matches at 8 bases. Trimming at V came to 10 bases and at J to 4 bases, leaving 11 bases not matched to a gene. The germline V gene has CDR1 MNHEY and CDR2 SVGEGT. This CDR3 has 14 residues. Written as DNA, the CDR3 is TGTGCCACCAAGTTGAGCGGGAGTGGAGAGACCCAGTACTTC. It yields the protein CATKLSGSGETQYF.

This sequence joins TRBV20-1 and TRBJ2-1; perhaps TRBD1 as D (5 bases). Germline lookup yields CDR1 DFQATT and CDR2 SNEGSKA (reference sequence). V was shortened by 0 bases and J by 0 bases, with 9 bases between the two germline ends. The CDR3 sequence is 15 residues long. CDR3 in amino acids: CSARERGSSYNEQFF. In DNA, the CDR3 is TGCAGTGCTAGAGAAAGGGGAAGCTCCTACAATGAGCAGTTCTTC.

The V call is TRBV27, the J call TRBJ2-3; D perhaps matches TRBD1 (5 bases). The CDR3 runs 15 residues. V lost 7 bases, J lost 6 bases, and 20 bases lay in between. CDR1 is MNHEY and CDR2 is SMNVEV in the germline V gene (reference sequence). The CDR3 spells CASISGRVKCDTQYF. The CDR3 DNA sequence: TGTGCCAGCATCTCGGGCAGGGTTAAGTGTGATACGCAGTATTTT.

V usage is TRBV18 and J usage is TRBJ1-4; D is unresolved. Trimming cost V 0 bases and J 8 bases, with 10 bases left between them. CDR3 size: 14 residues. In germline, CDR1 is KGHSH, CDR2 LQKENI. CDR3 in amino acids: CASSPPSEGEKLFF. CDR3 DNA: TGTGCCAGCTCACCACCGTCGGAAGGGGAAAAACTGTTTTTT.